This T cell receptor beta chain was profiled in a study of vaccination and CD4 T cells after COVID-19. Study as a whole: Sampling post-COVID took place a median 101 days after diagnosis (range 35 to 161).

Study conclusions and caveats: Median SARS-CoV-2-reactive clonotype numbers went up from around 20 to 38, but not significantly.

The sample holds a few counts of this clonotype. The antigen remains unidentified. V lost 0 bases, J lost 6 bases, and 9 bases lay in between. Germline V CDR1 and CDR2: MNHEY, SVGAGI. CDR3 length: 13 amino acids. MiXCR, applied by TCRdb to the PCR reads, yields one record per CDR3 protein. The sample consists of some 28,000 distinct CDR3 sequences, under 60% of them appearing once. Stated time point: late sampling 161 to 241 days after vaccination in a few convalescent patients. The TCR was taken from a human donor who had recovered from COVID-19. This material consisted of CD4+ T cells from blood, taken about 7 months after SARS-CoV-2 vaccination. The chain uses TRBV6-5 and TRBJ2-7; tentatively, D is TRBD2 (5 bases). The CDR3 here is CASSYSAGIEQYF. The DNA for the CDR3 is TGTGCCAGCAGTTACTCAGCCGGGATCGAGCAGTACTTC.